What follows are 15 T cell receptor beta chains derived from one specimen sequenced in a study of blood T cell repertoires in COVID-19. Data came from immunoSEQ multiplex PCR; TCRdb stores just in-frame clones and leaves some out. The data contain about 49,000 clones, 68% of them singletons. The sequenced sample consisted of peripheral blood. Receptor source: a woman in her seventies with acute or convalescent COVID-19.

V is TRBV29-1 and J is TRBJ1-4; TRBD1 aligns across 10 bases. CDR3 length equals 13 residues. Germline V gene data show CDR1 as SQVTM and CDR2 as ANQGSEA. V shed 6 bases, J shed 7 bases, and the junction held 5 bases outside the gene matches. The CDR3 sequence is CSVRQGASEKLFF. DNA of the CDR3: TGCAGCGTAAGACAGGGGGCGAGTGAAAAACTGTTTTTT.

The V call is TRBV7-9, the J call TRBJ2-1; 11 bases align to TRBD1. The CDR3 has 15 residues. With V trimmed by 5 bases and J by 5 bases, 5 bases remained unmatched. In germline, CDR1 is SEHNR, CDR2 FQNEAQ (reference sequence). The CDR3 bases are TGTGCCAGCAGCGACGGACAGGGGGCCGACAATGAGCAGTTCTTC. Protein: CASSDGQGADNEQFF.

This chain joins TRBV10-3 and TRBJ2-7; TRBD2 aligns across 12 bases. V lost 2 bases and J lost 3; bases outside the gene matches: 2. Germline values: CDR1 ENHRY, CDR2 SYGVKD. The CDR3 runs 15 residues. The CDR3 DNA sequence: TGTGCCATCAGTGAGGGACTAGCGGGGAGCTACGAGCAGTACTTC. As protein: CAISEGLAGSYEQYF.

Of note for this clone: One end of the junction does not line up with germline, which may come from a read error. The chain carries TRBV7-7 and TRBJ2-5, with D maybe TRBD1 (6 bases). Germline V gene data show CDR1 as SSHAT and CDR2 as FNYEAQ (reference sequence). The CDR3 is 14 amino acids. The CDR3 sequence is CASSFGAGEETQYF. The CDR3 coding sequence is TGTGCTAGCAGCTTTGGGGCAGGGGAAGAGACCCAGTACTTC.

This chain uses TRBV2 with TRBJ1-2; a weak D match, TRBD1 (5 bases). The CDR3 runs 12 residues. Trimming shortened V by 8 bases and J by 2 bases, and 9 bases separated the two germline ends. In germline, CDR1 is SNHLY, CDR2 FYNNEI. CDR3 loop: CASADSNYGYTF. The CDR3 DNA follows: TGTGCCAGCGCCGACAGCAACTATGGCTACACCTTC. The whole variable domain, remainder taken from reference TRBV2 and TRBJ1-2, is EPEVTQTPSHQVTQMGQEVILRCVPISNHLYFYWYRQILGQKVEFLVSFYNNEISEKSEIFDDQFSVERPDGSNFTLKIRSTKLEDSAMYFCASADSNYGYTFGSGTRLTVV.

V gene TRBV6-2 or TRBV6-3 combines with J gene TRBJ2-7; D is unclear. Germline V gene lookup returns CDR1 MNHEY and CDR2 SVGEGT. The CDR3 contains 13 residues. V was pared by 0 bases and J by 6 bases, with 9 bases between. The CDR3 DNA reads as TGTGCCAGCAGTTACTCGCGGCAGCGCGAGCAGTACTTC. It yields the protein CASSYSRQREQYF.

There are a few counts of this clone. The rearrangement joins TRBV18 to TRBJ1-3; D unresolved. The CDR3 has 14 amino acids. With 3 bases removed from V and 0 bases from J, the gap between germline ends came to 6 bases. Germline CDR1 and CDR2: KGHSH and LQKENI. DNA for the CDR3: TGTGCCAGCTCACCGGCAGACTCTGGAAACACCATATATTTT. Encoded protein: CASSPADSGNTIYF.

The rearrangement links TRBV28 to TRBJ2-2; 10 bases map to TRBD2. The CDR3 is 14 residues long. J was trimmed by 7 bases and V by 5 bases; bases with no gene match: 4. Germline V CDR1 and CDR2: MDHEN, SYDVKM. Here the CDR3 DNA reads TGTGCCAGCAGTCAGCGGGGGGGCATCGGGGAGCTGTTTTTT. Amino acids: CASSQRGGIGELFF.

This chain links TRBV5-1 with TRBJ1-4; 7 bases agree with TRBD1. This CDR3 comprises 15 residues. Germline trimming cut 4 bases from V and 4 bases from J; bases unmatched to any gene: 7. CDR1 is SGHRS, CDR2 YFSETQ, per germline. CDR3 residues: CASSHEGQYNEKLFF. Written as DNA, the CDR3 is TGCGCCAGCAGCCACGAGGGACAGTATAATGAAAAACTGTTTTTT.

The gene calls are TRBV6-5 and TRBJ1-1; 7 bases are a match to TRBD1. From germline, CDR1 is MNHEY and CDR2 SVGAGI. V gave up 3 bases and J gave up 4 bases; unmatched junction bases: 5. The CDR3 extends over 14 amino acids. CDR3 nucleotide sequence: TGTGCCAGCAGTTATGACAGGGTTGGCACTGAAGCTTTCTTT. Translation gives CASSYDRVGTEAFF.

This sequence joins TRBV6-5 and TRBJ2-3; 11 nucleotides agree with TRBD2. This CDR3 has 16 amino acids. The germline V gene has CDR1 MNHEY and CDR2 SVGAGI. Trimming cost V 4 bases and J 0 bases; bases outside gene matches: 3. CDR3 bases: TGTGCCAGCAGTTCCAGGACTAGCGGGAGCACAGATACGCAGTATTTT. Translation gives CASSSRTSGSTDTQYF.

V usage is TRBV19 and J usage is TRBJ1-2, with D possibly matching TRBD1 (5 bases). The CDR3 has 14 amino acids. Trimming stripped 5 bases from V and 8 bases from J, with 18 bases between. Germline CDR1 and CDR2: LNHDA and SQIVND (reference sequence). The CDR3 loop reads CASSATAEYKGYTF. The CDR3 bases are TGTGCCAGTAGTGCGACAGCCGAGTATAAAGGCTACACCTTC.

V is TRBV6-6 and J is TRBJ2-7; possibly TRBD2 for D (5 bases). There are 15 residues in the CDR3. Trimming took off 0 bases at V and 0 bases at J, with 9 bases between the two ends. Germline CDR1 and CDR2: MNHNY and SVGAGI (reference sequence). The CDR3 loop is CASSYSVRGSYEQYF. DNA of the CDR3: TGTGCCAGCAGTTACTCTGTCCGGGGCTCCTACGAGCAGTACTTC.

This rearrangement joins TRBV19 to TRBJ2-3; TRBD1 matches 9 bases. CDR1 and CDR2 (germline): LNHDA, SQIVND (reference sequence). The CDR3 has 14 residues. V was clipped by 6 bases and J by 4 bases; unmatched bases: 5. The CDR3 region has the DNA TGTGCCAGTAGGGGACAGGGAGGGTCAGATACGCAGTATTTT. It translates to CASRGQGGSDTQYF.

V is TRBV6-6 and J is TRBJ2-7; 9 bases map to TRBD1. The CDR3 extends over 13 amino acids. V shed 6 bases and J 5 bases; nucleotides not matched to a gene: 5. Germline V lookup: CDR1 MNHNY, CDR2 SVGAGI (reference sequence). The CDR3 bases are TGTGCCAGCAGCCCGTGGGACAGGGACGAGCAGTACTTC. It translates to CASSPWDRDEQYF.